Below, one T cell receptor (beta chain) is given with its context. The germline CDR1 and CDR2 sequences are MNHEY and SVGAGI. This CDR3 has 12 amino acids. V dropped 5 bases and J dropped 6 bases, with 9 bases sitting between them. The data are from a study of Ad26.COV2.S vaccination and SARS-CoV-2 variants. Documented treatment: roughly 18 received Ad26.COV2.S at low or high dose, single or two shots; about 5 received placebo; per-sample allocation not given. It was on day 63 after the first vaccine or placebo injection that samples were taken. TCRdb's copy holds only in-frame clones and misses some; the assay was immunoSEQ multiplex PCR. The sample shows around 300,000 clones, around 89% of them seen only once.

Material: peripheral blood, obtained in a trial of Ad26.COV2.S vaccine versus placebo. The sequence was obtained from a person aged 18-65 years who received the Ad26.COV2.S COVID-19 vaccine or a placebo. This chain joins TRBV6-5 and TRBJ2-3; no definite D call. CDR3 protein: CASSPDGDTQYF. CDR3 nucleotide sequence: TGTGCCAGCAGTCCGGACGGGGATACGCAGTATTTT.